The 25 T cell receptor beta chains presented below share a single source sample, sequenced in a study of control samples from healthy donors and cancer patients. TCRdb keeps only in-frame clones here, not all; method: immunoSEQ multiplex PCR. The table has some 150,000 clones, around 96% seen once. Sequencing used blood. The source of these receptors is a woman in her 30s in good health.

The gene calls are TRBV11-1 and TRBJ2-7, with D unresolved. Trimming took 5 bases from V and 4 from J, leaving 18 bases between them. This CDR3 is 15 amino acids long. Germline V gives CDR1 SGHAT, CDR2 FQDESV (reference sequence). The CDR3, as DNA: TGTGCCAGCAGCCCCCGGGTTGCCGGTGGGTACGAGCAGTACTTC. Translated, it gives CASSPRVAGGYEQYF.

CDR3 protein: CASRAATVSGTGANVLTF. Here the CDR3 DNA reads TGTGCCAGTAGGGCCGCCACGGTGTCCGGGACTGGGGCCAACGTCCTGACTTTC. The gene calls are TRBV19 and TRBJ2-6; a weak D match, TRBD2 (5 bases). The CDR3 is made up of 18 amino acids. V was cut by 6 bases and J by 2 bases, with 20 bases left in between. Germline assignment: CDR1 LNHDA and CDR2 SQIVND (reference sequence).

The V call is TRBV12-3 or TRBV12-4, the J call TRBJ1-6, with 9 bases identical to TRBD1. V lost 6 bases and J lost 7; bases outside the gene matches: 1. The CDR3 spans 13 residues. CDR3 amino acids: CASRGQGNSPLHF. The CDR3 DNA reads TGTGCCAGCAGAGGACAGGGGAATTCACCCCTCCACTTT.

CDR3 bases: TGCGCCAGCAGCTCTTCCGTTACAAAGACTGAAGCTTTCTTT. This gives the protein CASSSSVTKTEAFF. This chain uses TRBV5-1 with TRBJ1-1; no clear D gene. CDR1 SGHRS and CDR2 YFSETQ come from the germline V gene. The CDR3 has 14 residues. V was trimmed by 3 bases and J by 5 bases, leaving 14 bases between them.

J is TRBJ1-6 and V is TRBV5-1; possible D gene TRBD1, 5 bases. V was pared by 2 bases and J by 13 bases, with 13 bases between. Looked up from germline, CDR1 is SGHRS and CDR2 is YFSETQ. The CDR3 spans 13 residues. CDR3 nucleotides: TGCGCCAGCAGCTTAAGCGGGGGGGAGCCCCTCCACTTT. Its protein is CASSLSGGEPLHF.

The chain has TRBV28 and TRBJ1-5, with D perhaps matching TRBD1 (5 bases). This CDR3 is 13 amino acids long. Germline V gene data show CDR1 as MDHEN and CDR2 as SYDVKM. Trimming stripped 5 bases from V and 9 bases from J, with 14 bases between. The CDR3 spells CASSPLGRLPQHF. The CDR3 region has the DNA TGTGCCAGCAGTCCCCTGGGACGTCTGCCCCAGCATTTT.

CDR3: CASSLRTGAGELFF. Here the CDR3 DNA reads TGTGCCAGCAGCCTTAGGACAGGGGCCGGGGAGCTGTTTTTT. The rearrangement joins TRBV9 to TRBJ2-2, with 9 bases fitting TRBD1. V trimming: 4 bases; J trimming: 6 bases; junction bases outside the gene matches: 4. The CDR3 contains 14 residues. Germline V gene lookup returns CDR1 SGDLS and CDR2 YYNGEE.

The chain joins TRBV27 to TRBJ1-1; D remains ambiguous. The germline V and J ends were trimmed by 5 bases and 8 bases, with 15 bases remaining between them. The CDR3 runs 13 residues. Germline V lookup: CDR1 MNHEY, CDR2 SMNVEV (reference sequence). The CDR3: CASSPDGFLEAFF. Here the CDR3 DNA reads TGTGCCAGCAGTCCAGACGGATTTCTGGAAGCTTTCTTT.

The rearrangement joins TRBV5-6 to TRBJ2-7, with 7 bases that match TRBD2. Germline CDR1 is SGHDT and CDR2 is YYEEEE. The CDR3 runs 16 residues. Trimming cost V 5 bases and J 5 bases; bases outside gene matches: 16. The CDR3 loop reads CASSFLAVTSGNEQYF. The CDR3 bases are TGTGCCAGCAGTTTTCTAGCGGTCACTTCGGGCAACGAGCAGTACTTC.

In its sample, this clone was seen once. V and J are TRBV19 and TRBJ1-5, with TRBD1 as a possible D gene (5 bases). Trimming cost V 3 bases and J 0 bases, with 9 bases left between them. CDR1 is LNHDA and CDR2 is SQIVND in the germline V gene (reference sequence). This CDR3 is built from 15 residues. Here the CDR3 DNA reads TGTGCCAGTAGTATGGCGGGGGATAGCAATCAGCCCCAGCATTTT. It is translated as CASSMAGDSNQPQHF.

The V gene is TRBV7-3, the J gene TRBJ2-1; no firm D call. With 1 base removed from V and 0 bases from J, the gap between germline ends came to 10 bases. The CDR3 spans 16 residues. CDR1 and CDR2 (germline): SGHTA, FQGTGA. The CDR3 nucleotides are TGTGCCAGCAGCTTAAGGTCTCGGAGCTCCTACAATGAGCAGTTCTTC. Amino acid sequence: CASSLRSRSSYNEQFF. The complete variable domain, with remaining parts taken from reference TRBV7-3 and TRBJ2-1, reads GAGVSQTPSNKVTEKGKYVELRCDPISGHTALYWYRQSLGQGPEFLIYFQGTGAADDSGLPNDRFFAVRPEGSVSTLKIQRTERGDSAVYLCASSLRSRSSYNEQFFGPGTRLTVL.

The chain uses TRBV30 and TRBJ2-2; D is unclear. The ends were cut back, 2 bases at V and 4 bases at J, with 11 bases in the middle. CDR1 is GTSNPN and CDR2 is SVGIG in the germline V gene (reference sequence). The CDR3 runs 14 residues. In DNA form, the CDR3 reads TGTGCCTGGAGTACCGGGTCAACCACCGGGGAGCTGTTTTTT. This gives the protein CAWSTGSTTGELFF.

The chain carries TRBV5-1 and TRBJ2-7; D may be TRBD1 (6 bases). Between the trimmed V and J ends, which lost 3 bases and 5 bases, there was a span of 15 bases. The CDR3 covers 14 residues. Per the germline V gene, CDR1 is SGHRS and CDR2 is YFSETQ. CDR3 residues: CASSSDSQAHEQYF. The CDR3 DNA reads TGCGCCAGCAGCTCGGACAGCCAGGCCCACGAGCAGTACTTC.

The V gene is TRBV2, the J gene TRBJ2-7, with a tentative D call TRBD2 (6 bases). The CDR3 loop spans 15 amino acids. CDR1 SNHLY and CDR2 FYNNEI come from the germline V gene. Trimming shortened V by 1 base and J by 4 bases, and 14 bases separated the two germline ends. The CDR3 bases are TGTGCCAGCAGTGAAGGCACGGGACTTTTATACGAGCAGTACTTC. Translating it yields CASSEGTGLLYEQYF.

The CDR3 loop is CASSPAGGTEAFF. DNA for the CDR3: TGTGCCAGCTCACCGGCGGGGGGGACTGAAGCTTTCTTT. The chain uses TRBV18 and TRBJ1-1, with D possibly matching TRBD1 (5 bases). Trimming removed 3 bases at V and 5 bases at J, with 10 bases between. The CDR3 totals 13 residues. CDR1 and CDR2 (germline): KGHSH, LQKENI.

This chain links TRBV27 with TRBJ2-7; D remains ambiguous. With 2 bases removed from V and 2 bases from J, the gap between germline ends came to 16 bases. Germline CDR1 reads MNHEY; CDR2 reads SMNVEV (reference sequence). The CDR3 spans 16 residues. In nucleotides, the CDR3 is TGTGCCAGCAGTTTAAATAGTGCGGCAGCCCCCTACGAGCAGTACTTC. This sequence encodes CASSLNSAAAPYEQYF.

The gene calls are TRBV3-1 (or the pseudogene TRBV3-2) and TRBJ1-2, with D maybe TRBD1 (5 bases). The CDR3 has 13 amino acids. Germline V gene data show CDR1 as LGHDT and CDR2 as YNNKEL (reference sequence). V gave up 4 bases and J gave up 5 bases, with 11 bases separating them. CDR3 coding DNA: TGTGCCAGCAGCCTCGGGGGGATGTATGGCTACACCTTC. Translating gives CASSLGGMYGYTF.

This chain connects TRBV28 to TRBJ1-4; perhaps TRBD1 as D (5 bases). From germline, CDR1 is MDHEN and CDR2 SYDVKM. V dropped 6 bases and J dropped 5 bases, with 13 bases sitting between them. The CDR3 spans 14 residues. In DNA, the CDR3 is TGTGCCAGCAGCCCACCGGGGGGGAATGAAAAACTGTTTTTT. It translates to CASSPPGGNEKLFF.

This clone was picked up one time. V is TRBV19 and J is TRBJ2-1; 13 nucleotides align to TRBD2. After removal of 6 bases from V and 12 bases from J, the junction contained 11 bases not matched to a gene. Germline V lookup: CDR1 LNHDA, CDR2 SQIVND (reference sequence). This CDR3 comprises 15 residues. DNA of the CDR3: TGTGCCAGTAGCCCTGGGACTAGCGGGACTTTGTCGCAGTTCTTC. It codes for CASSPGTSGTLSQFF.

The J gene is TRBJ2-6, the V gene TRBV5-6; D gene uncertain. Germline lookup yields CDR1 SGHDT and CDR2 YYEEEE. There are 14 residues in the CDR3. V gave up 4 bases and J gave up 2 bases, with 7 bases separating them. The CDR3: CASSTGPGANVLTF. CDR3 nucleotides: TGTGCCAGCAGCACCGGCCCTGGGGCCAACGTCCTGACTTTC.

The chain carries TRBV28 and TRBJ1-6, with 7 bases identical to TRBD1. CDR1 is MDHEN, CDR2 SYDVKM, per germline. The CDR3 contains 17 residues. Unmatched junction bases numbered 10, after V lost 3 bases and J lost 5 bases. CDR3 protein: CASSLYATQGNNSPLHF. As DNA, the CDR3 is TGTGCCAGCAGTTTGTACGCTACACAGGGGAATAATTCACCCCTCCACTTT.

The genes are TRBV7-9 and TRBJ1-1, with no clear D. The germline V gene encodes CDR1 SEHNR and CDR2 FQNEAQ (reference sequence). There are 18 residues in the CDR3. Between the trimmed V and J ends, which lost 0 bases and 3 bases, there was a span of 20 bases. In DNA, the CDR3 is TGTGCCAGCAGCTTAGCTGGGGTTAACCCCAGCCCCTACACTGAAGCTTTCTTT. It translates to CASSLAGVNPSPYTEAFF.

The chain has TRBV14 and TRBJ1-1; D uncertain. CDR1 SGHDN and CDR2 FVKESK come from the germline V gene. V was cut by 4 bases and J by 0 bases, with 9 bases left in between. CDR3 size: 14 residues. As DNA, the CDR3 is TGTGCCAGCAGCCGACGGACTGTGAACACTGAAGCTTTCTTT. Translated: CASSRRTVNTEAFF. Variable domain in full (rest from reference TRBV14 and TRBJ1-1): EAGVTQFPSHSVIEKGQTVTLRCDPISGHDNLYWYRRVMGKEIKFLLHFVKESKQDESGMPNNRFLAERTGGTYSTLKVQPAELEDSGVYFCASSRRTVNTEAFFGQGTRLTVV.

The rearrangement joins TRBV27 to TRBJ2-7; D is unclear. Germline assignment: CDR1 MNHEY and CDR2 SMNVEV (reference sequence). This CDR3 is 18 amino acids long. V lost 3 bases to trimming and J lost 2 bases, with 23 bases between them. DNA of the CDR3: TGTGCCAGCAGTTTCCGGCCATTGCAAAGTTCAAGGCCCTACGAGCAGTACTTC. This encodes CASSFRPLQSSRPYEQYF.

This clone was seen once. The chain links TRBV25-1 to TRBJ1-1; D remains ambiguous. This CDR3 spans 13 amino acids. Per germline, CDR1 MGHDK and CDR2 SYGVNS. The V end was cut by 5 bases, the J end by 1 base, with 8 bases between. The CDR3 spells CASSRGRNTEAFF. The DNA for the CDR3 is TGTGCCAGCAGTCGAGGGAGGAACACTGAAGCTTTCTTT.